The subject of this entry is one T cell receptor beta chain. The data derive from a study of Ad26.COV2.S vaccination and SARS-CoV-2 variants. The treatment here: over 15 received Ad26.COV2.S at low or high dose, single or two shots; roughly 5 received placebo; per-sample allocation not given. Vaccine and placebo recipients were sampled on day 63 after the first injection. Donor was an adult aged 18-55 years in Boston. Germline CDR1 and CDR2: MNHEY and SMNVEV (reference sequence). Trimming at V came to 6 bases and at J to 2 bases, leaving 11 bases not matched to a gene. This CDR3 region has 17 residues. Data came from immunoSEQ multiplex PCR; TCRdb stores just in-frame clones and leaves some out. The table lists 400,000 to 450,000 clones, around 93% of them singletons.

Sequencing used peripheral blood, obtained in a trial of Ad26.COV2.S vaccine versus placebo. The V and J genes are TRBV27 and TRBJ2-2; 8 nucleotides align to TRBD1. The TCR sequence derives from a person between 18 and 60 years old who received the Ad26.COV2.S COVID-19 vaccine or a placebo. The CDR3 sequence is CASRALSGTGNTGELFF. CDR3 nucleotide sequence: TGTGCCAGCAGGGCCTTGTCGGGGACAGGTAACACCGGGGAGCTGTTTTTT.